The sequence of this TCR beta chain was determined in a study of yellow fever vaccine responses in identical twins. Whole-study findings and limits: A vaccine T cell response that seemed partly convergent and partly personalized was reported in twins.

In regard to this clonotype: The antigen is unknown.

One entry per CDR3 protein, called by TCRdb with MiXCR from the RT-PCR reads. The table records 15,000 or so distinct CDR3 sequences, roughly 85% of them present only once. The CDR3 is 13 amino acids. Germline loops: CDR1 SQVTM, CDR2 ANQGSEA. The V end was cut by 0 bases, the J end by 2 bases, with 7 bases between. This chain uses TRBV29-1 with TRBJ2-5, with D hard to call. The clonotype originates from a woman aged 18-35 years who received the yellow fever vaccine. The source material was T cells from blood (PBMCs), unsorted or a sorted subset (not recorded which), sampled before or after yellow fever vaccination (not recorded which). The CDR3 nucleotides are TGCAGCGTTGAAGATCACCAGCAAGAGACCCAGTACTTC. As protein: CSVEDHQQETQYF.